A selection of T cell receptor beta chains follows, all from one sample in a study of blood T cells in healthy people across ages. TCRdb reprocessed the 5' RACE reads via MiXCR and lists one record per CDR3 protein. The table shows fewer than 2,000,000 distinct CDR3 sequences, with roughly 43% occurring only once. The specimen sequenced was blood. These receptors were collected from a human donor in good health. The CDR3 runs from the conserved cysteine through the conserved F or W. A D gene is named only where the DNA matches it firmly. Some rows mark clone size as missing; the rest say once, few, many or name a class of expanded clone.

V gene: TRBV27
D gene: NA
J gene: TRBJ2-1
clone size: few
CDR3 protein: CASSSTPETYNEQFF
CDR3 DNA: TGTGCCAGCAGTTCCACACCCGAAACCTACAATGAGCAGTTCTTC

V gene: TRBV20-1
D gene: NA
J gene: TRBJ2-7
clone size: few
CDR3 protein: CSARADYEQYF
CDR3 DNA: TGCAGTGCTCGTGCCGACTACGAGCAGTACTTC

V gene: TRBV28
D gene: NA
J gene: TRBJ1-2
clone size: NA
CDR3 protein: CASSPGRSDLGYTF
CDR3 DNA: TGTGCCAGCAGCCCAGGACGGTCCGATCTGGGCTACACCTTC

V gene: TRBV24-1
D gene: NA
J gene: TRBJ2-3
clone size: few
CDR3 protein: CATSDVGEVLGDTQYF
CDR3 DNA: TGTGCCACCAGTGATGTTGGGGAAGTCCTTGGAGATACGCAGTATTTT

V gene: TRBV20-1
D gene: NA
J gene: TRBJ2-1
clone size: NA
CDR3 protein: CSAATSRVPSAEQFF
CDR3 DNA: TGCAGTGCAGCTACTAGCCGGGTGCCCTCTGCGGAGCAGTTCTTC

V gene: TRBV15
D gene: NA
J gene: TRBJ1-1
clone size: NA
CDR3 protein: CATSSKRGTLKAFF
CDR3 DNA: TGTGCCACCAGCTCGAAAAGGGGTACACTGAAAGCTTTCTTT

V gene: TRBV5-1
D gene: NA
J gene: TRBJ1-2
clone size: NA
CDR3 protein: CASSAQAGDYGYTF
CDR3 DNA: TGCGCCAGCAGCGCCCAGGCAGGGGACTATGGCTACACCTTC

V gene: TRBV15
D gene: TRBD1
J gene: TRBJ2-1
clone size: few
CDR3 protein: CATRDRAYNEQFF
CDR3 DNA: TGTGCCACCCGGGACAGGGCCTACAATGAGCAGTTCTTC

V gene: TRBV12-3/TRBV12-4
D gene: NA
J gene: TRBJ1-4
clone size: NA
CDR3 protein: CASSLRQINEKLFF
CDR3 DNA: TGTGCCAGCAGTTTGAGGCAGATTAATGAAAAACTGTTTTTT

V gene: TRBV4-3
D gene: NA
J gene: TRBJ2-3
clone size: few
CDR3 protein: CASSQELGRSPGRVTDTQYF
CDR3 DNA: TGCGCCAGCAGCCAAGAATTGGGCCGGTCCCCGGGGCGCGTCACAGATACGCAGTATTTT

V gene: TRBV5-6
D gene: NA
J gene: TRBJ2-1
clone size: NA
CDR3 protein: CASSRGLGPTTQNSEQFF
CDR3 DNA: TGTGCCAGCAGCCGCGGGTTGGGCCCTACCACCCAGAACAGTGAGCAGTTCTTC

V gene: TRBV20-1
D gene: NA
J gene: TRBJ2-4
clone size: NA
CDR3 protein: CRARDLFQEQYF
CDR3 DNA: TGCAGGGCTAGAGATCTGTTTCAGGAGCAGTACTTC

V gene: TRBV28
D gene: NA
J gene: TRBJ2-5
clone size: NA
CDR3 protein: CASSLADYQETQYF
CDR3 DNA: TGTGCCAGCAGTTTAGCGGACTACCAAGAGACCCAGTACTTC

V gene: TRBV13
D gene: NA
J gene: TRBJ2-7
clone size: NA
CDR3 protein: CASSFGGERSHEQYF
CDR3 DNA: TGTGCCAGCAGCTTTGGGGGAGAACGGTCCCACGAGCAGTACTTC

V gene: TRBV6-6
D gene: TRBD1
J gene: TRBJ1-5
clone size: NA
CDR3 protein: CASRQTGQENQPQHF
CDR3 DNA: TGTGCCAGCAGACAAACAGGACAGGAGAATCAGCCCCAGCATTTT

V gene: TRBV27
D gene: NA
J gene: TRBJ2-3
clone size: NA
CDR3 protein: CASSPLLPGGGSTDTQYF
CDR3 DNA: TGTGCCAGCAGTCCACTCCTGCCGGGGGGCGGGAGCACAGATACGCAGTATTTT

V gene: TRBV7-9
D gene: NA
J gene: TRBJ1-4
clone size: NA
CDR3 protein: CASSLGRDAWTEKLFF
CDR3 DNA: TGTGCCAGCAGCCTAGGACGGGACGCTTGGACTGAAAAACTGTTTTTT

V gene: TRBV4-2
D gene: TRBD1
J gene: TRBJ1-6
clone size: once
CDR3 protein: CASSQVPQGAGDSPLHF
CDR3 DNA: TGTGCCAGCAGCCAAGTACCGCAGGGGGCAGGAGATTCACCCCTCCACTTT

V gene: TRBV29-1
D gene: TRBD1
J gene: TRBJ2-2
clone size: NA
CDR3 protein: CSVTQGATGELFF
CDR3 DNA: TGCAGCGTTACACAGGGGGCAACCGGGGAGCTGTTTTTT

V gene: TRBV20-1
D gene: NA
J gene: TRBJ2-3
clone size: few
CDR3 protein: CSAYTVTDTQYF
CDR3 DNA: TGCAGTGCGTATACCGTCACAGATACGCAGTATTTT

V gene: TRBV29-1
D gene: TRBD2
J gene: TRBJ2-3
clone size: NA
CDR3 protein: CSVETSGKGRANTQYF
CDR3 DNA: TGCAGCGTTGAAACAAGCGGGAAGGGCAGGGCTAATACGCAGTATTTT

V gene: TRBV12-5
D gene: NA
J gene: TRBJ1-5
clone size: NA
CDR3 protein: CASDTGYDNQPQHF
CDR3 DNA: TGTGCTAGCGACACGGGGTATGACAATCAGCCCCAGCATTTT

V gene: TRBV7-3
D gene: TRBD1
J gene: TRBJ1-5
clone size: few
CDR3 protein: CASSPRGQGQSAQHF
CDR3 DNA: TGTGCCAGCAGCCCCCGGGGACAGGGGCAATCAGCCCAGCATTTT

V gene: TRBV6-2/TRBV6-3
D gene: NA
J gene: TRBJ2-1
clone size: NA
CDR3 protein: CASSYSRTGRYEQFF
CDR3 DNA: TGTGCCAGCAGTTACTCGAGAACAGGTCGCTATGAGCAGTTCTTC

V gene: TRBV4-3
D gene: NA
J gene: TRBJ2-7
clone size: NA
CDR3 protein: CASSQDGGALSYEQYF
CDR3 DNA: TGCGCCAGCAGCCAAGATGGTGGGGCCCTCTCCTACGAGCAGTACTTC

V gene: TRBV29-1
D gene: NA
J gene: TRBJ1-5
clone size: few
CDR3 protein: CSVDVEQPQHF
CDR3 DNA: TGCAGCGTTGATGTGGAGCAGCCCCAGCATTTT

V gene: TRBV11-1
D gene: TRBD1
J gene: TRBJ2-5
clone size: NA
CDR3 protein: CASSPAQGAGETQYF
CDR3 DNA: TGCGCCAGCAGCCCGGCCCAGGGGGCAGGAGAGACCCAGTACTTC

V gene: TRBV29-1
D gene: NA
J gene: TRBJ2-3
clone size: NA
CDR3 protein: CSVHRLFTDTQYF
CDR3 DNA: TGCAGCGTTCATAGGCTCTTCACAGATACGCAGTATTTT